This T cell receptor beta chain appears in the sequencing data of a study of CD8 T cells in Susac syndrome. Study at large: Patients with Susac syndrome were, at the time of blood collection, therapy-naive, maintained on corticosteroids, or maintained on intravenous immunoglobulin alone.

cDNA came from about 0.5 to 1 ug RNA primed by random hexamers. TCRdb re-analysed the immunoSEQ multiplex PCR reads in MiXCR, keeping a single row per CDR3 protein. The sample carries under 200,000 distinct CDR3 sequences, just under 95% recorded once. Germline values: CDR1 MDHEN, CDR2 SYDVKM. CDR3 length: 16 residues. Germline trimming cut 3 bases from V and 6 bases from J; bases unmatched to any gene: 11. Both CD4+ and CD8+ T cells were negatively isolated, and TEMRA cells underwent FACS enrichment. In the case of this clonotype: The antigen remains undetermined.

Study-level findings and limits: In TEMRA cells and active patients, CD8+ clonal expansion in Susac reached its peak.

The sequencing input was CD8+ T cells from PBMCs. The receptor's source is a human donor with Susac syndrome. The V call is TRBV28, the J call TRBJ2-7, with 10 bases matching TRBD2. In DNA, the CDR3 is TGTGCCAGCAGTTTCTCATTCGGGACTAGCGTCCCCGAGCAGTACTTC. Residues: CASSFSFGTSVPEQYF.